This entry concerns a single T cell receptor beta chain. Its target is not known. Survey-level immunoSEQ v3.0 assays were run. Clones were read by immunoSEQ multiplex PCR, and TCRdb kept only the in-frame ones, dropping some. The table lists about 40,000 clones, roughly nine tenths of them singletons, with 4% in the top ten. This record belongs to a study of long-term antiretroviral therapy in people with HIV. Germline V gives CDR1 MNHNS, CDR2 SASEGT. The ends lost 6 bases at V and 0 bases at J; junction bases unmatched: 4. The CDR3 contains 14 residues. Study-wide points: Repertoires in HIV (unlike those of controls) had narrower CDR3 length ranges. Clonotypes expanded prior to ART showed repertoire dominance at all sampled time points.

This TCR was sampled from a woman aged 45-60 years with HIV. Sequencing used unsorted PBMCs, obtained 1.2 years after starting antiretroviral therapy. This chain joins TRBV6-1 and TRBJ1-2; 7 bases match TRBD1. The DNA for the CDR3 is TGTGCCAGCAGCGGGGACAGTTCTAACTATGGCTACACCTTC. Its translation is CASSGDSSNYGYTF.